The text below deals with one TCR beta chain. Reverse transcription used about 0.45 to 1 ug RNA and random hexamers. Amplification of TCR beta CDR3 was carried out by immunoSEQ multiplex PCR, which covered 54 Vbeta and 13 Jbeta segments. TCRdb used MiXCR to reprocess the immunoSEQ multiplex PCR reads, holding one entry per CDR3 protein. The sample yields over 350,000 distinct CDR3 sequences, about 85% seen once. CDR3 size: 18 residues. Trimming cost V 3 bases and J 8 bases, with 23 bases left between them. The data are from a study of CD8 T cells in Susac syndrome. Sequencing targeted TCR beta in T cells from blood (CD8+ and CD4+).

The specimen was CD8+ T cells from PBMCs. This rearrangement joins TRBV12-3 or TRBV12-4 to TRBJ2-6; a weak D match, TRBD2 (5 bases). This clonotype was sampled from a human donor with multiple sclerosis. The CDR3 DNA reads TGTGCCAGCAGTTTGGTGGACTTGGCCCCTCAGGTGTCCAACGTCCTGACTTTC. Amino acids: CASSLVDLAPQVSNVLTF.